A single sample is the source of the 3 T cell receptor beta chains below, sequenced in a study of cytomegalovirus exposure and HLA in healthy donors. Primers included in the PCR were 60 Vbeta and 13 Jbeta primers. Sequencing used immunoSEQ multiplex PCR; TCRdb keeps in-frame clones, though not all of them. Of approximately 85,000 clones in the sample, roughly 72% were seen once. Sample: PBMCs. The receptor set was obtained from a woman between 40 and 50 years old in good health and CMV-seropositive.

Here the CDR3 DNA reads TGTGCCAGCAGTGAAGGTCAGGGCAGCTTAGCCAAAAACATTCAGTACTTC. Protein sequence: CASSEGQGSLAKNIQYF. J is TRBJ2-4 and V is TRBV6-1, with D possibly matching TRBD1 (5 bases). This CDR3 contains 17 residues. CDR1 is MNHNS, CDR2 SASEGT, per germline. V was trimmed by 1 base and J by 0 bases, leaving 13 bases between them.

This chain uses TRBV30 with TRBJ1-2, with TRBD1 as a possible D gene (6 bases). CDR1 and CDR2 (germline): GTSNPN, SVGIG (reference sequence). The CDR3 covers 13 residues. Between the trimmed V and J ends, which lost 4 bases and 0 bases, there was a span of 9 bases. CDR3 sequence reads: CAWKGQSNYGYTF. The DNA of the CDR3 is TGTGCCTGGAAGGGACAATCTAACTATGGCTACACCTTC.

The chain has TRBV19 and TRBJ2-7; 8 nucleotides align to TRBD2. The V gene end was trimmed by 2 bases and the J gene end by 0 bases; junction bases not matched to a gene: 12. The germline CDR1 and CDR2 sequences are LNHDA and SQIVND (reference sequence). The CDR3 consists of 18 residues. The CDR3 sequence: CASSITSLAGGDSYEQYF. CDR3 DNA: TGTGCCAGTAGTATAACGTCGCTAGCGGGTGGGGACTCCTACGAGCAGTACTTC.